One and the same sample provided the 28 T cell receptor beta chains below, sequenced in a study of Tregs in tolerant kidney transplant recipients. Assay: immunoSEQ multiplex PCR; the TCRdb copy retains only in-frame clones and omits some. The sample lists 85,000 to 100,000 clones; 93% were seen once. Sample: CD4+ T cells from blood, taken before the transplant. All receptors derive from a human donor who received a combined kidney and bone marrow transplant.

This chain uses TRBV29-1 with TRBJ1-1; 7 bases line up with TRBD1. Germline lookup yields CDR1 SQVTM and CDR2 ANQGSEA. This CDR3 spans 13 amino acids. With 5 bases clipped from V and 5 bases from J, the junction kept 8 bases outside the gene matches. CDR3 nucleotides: TGCAGCGTTCCGGGACAGTACGATACTGAAGCTTTCTTT. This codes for CSVPGQYDTEAFF.

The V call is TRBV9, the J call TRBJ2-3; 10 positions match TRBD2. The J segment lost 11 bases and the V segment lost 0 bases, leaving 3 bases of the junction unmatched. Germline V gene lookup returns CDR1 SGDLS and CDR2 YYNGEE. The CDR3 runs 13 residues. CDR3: CASSVDSGGGQYF. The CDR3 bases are TGTGCCAGCAGCGTAGACAGCGGGGGGGGGCAGTATTTT.

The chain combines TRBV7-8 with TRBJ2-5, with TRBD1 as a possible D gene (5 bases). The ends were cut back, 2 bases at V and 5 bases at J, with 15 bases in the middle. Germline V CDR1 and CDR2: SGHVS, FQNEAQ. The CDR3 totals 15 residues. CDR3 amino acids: CASSLLVTPGETQYF. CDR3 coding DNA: TGTGCCAGCAGCTTATTAGTCACCCCAGGGGAGACCCAGTACTTC.

Here the CDR3 DNA reads TGTGCCAGCAGCCGGGACTACGCGAACACCGGGGAGCTGTTTTTT. Its protein product is CASSRDYANTGELFF. The chain joins TRBV7-3 to TRBJ2-2, with 7 bases lining up with TRBD2. The CDR3 has 15 amino acids. CDR1 is SGHTA and CDR2 is FQGTGA in the germline V gene. V trimming: 5 bases; J trimming: 0 bases; junction bases outside the gene matches: 3.

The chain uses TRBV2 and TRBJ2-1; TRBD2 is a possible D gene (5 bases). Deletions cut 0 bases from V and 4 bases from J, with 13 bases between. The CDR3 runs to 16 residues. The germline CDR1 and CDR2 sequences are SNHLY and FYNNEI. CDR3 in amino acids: CASSEARASRYNEQFF. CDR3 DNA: TGTGCCAGCAGTGAAGCTAGGGCTAGCAGGTACAATGAGCAGTTCTTC.

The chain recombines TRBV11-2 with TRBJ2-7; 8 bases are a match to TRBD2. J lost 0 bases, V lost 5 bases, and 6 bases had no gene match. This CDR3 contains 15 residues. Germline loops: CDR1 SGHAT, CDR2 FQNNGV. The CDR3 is CASSTGRAYSYEQYF. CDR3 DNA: TGTGCCAGCAGCACCGGGAGGGCCTACTCCTACGAGCAGTACTTC.

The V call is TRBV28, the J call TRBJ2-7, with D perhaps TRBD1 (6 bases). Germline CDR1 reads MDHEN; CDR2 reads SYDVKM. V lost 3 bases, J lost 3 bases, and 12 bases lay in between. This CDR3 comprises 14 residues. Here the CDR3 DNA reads TGTGCCAGCAGTTTGGCAGGGGAAGGCTACGAGCAGTACTTC. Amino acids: CASSLAGEGYEQYF.

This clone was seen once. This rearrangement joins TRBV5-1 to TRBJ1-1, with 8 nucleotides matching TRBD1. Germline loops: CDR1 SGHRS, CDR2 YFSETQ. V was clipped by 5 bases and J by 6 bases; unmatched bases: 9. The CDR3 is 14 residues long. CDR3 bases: TGCGCCAGCAGTTCCCAGGGGGCGATCGCTGAAGCTTTCTTT. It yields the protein CASSSQGAIAEAFF.

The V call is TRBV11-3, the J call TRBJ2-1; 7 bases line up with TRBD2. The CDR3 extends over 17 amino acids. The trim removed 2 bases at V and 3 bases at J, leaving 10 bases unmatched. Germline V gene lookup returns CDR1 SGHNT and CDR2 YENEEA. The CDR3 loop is CASSLYSSRGFYNEQFF. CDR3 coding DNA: TGTGCCAGCAGCTTATACAGTTCGCGGGGGTTCTACAATGAGCAGTTCTTC.

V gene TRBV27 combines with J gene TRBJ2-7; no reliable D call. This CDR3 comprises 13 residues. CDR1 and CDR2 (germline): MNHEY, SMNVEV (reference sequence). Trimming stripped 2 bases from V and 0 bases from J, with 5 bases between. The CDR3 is CASSLMYSYEQYF. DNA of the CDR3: TGTGCCAGCAGTTTAATGTACTCCTACGAGCAGTACTTC.

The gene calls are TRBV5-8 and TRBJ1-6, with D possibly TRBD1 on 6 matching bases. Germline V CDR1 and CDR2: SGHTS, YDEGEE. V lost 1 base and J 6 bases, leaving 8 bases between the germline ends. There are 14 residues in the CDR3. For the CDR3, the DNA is TGTGCCAGCAGCTTGTTACAGGGTAATTCACCCCTCCACTTT. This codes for CASSLLQGNSPLHF.

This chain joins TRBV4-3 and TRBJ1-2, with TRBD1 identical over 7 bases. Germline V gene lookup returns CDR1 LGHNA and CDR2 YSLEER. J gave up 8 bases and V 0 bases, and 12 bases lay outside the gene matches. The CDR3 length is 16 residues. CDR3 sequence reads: CASSQETGSITVGYTF. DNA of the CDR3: TGCGCCAGCAGCCAAGAGACAGGGAGTATTACGGTCGGCTACACCTTC.

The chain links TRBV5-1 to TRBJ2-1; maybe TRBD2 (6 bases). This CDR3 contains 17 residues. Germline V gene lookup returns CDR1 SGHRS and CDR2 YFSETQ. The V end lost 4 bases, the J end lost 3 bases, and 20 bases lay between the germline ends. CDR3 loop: CASSRPPWRGDYNEQFF. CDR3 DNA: TGCGCCAGCAGCCGACCGCCGTGGCGGGGAGACTACAATGAGCAGTTCTTC.

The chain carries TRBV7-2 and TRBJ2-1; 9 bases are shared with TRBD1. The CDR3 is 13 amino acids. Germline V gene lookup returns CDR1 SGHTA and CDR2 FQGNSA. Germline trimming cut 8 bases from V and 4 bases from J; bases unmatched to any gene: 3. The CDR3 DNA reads TGTGCCAGCGGGGGACAGGGATACAATGAGCAGTTCTTC. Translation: CASGGQGYNEQFF.

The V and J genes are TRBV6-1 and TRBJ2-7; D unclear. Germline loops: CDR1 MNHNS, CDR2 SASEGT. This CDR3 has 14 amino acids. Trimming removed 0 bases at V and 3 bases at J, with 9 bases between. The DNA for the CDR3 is TGTGCCAGCAGTGAAGCGGGCAGACACTACGAGCAGTACTTC. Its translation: CASSEAGRHYEQYF.

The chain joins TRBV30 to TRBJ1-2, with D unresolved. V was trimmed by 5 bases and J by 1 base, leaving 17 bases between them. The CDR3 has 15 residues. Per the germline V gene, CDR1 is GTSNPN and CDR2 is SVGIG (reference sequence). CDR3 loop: CAWHLWGENNYGYTF. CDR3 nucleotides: TGTGCCTGGCATCTCTGGGGAGAAAATAACTATGGCTACACCTTC.

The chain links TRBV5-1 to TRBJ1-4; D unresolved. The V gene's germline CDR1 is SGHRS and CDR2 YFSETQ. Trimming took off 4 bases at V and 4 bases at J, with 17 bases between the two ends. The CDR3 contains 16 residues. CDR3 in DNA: TGCGCCAGCAGCCTCCCGTCGGGGAAGGATAATGAAAAACTGTTTTTT. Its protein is CASSLPSGKDNEKLFF.

CDR3 amino acids: CASSQLDSTYNEQFF. CDR3 in DNA: TGTGCCAGCAGCCAACTAGATAGCACCTACAATGAGCAGTTCTTC. J is TRBJ2-1 and V is TRBV7-9, with D perhaps TRBD2 (5 bases). The CDR3 covers 15 residues. Germline V gene data show CDR1 as SEHNR and CDR2 as FQNEAQ (reference sequence). V lost 5 bases and J 2 bases, leaving 13 bases between the germline ends.

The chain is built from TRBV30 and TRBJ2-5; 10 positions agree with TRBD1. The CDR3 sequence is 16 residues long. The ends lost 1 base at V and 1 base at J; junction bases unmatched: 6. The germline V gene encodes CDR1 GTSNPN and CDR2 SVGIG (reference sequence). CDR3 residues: CAWSAPRTGGQETQYF. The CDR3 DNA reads TGTGCCTGGAGTGCCCCCAGGACAGGGGGCCAAGAGACCCAGTACTTC.

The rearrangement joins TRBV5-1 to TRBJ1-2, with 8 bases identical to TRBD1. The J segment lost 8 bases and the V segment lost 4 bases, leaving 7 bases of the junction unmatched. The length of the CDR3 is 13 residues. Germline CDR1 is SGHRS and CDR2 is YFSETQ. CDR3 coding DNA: TGCGCCAGCAGCCCCTGGGACAGGTCCGGCTACACCTTC. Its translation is CASSPWDRSGYTF.

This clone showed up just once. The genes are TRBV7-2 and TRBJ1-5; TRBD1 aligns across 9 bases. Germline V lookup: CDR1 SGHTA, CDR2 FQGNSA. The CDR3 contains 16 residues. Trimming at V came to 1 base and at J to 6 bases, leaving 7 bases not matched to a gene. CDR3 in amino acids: CASSLGGQGIGQPQHF. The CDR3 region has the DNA TGTGCCAGCAGCTTAGGGGGACAGGGAATAGGTCAGCCCCAGCATTTT.

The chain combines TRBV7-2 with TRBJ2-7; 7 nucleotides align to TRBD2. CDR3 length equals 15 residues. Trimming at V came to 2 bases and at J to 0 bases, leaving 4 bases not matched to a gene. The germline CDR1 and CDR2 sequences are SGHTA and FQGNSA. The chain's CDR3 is CASSLQAGSSYEQYF. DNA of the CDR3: TGTGCCAGCAGCTTACAAGCGGGAAGCTCCTACGAGCAGTACTTC.

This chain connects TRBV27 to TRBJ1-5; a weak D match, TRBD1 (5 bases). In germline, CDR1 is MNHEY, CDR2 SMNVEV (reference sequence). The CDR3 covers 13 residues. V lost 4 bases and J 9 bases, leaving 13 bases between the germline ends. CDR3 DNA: TGTGCCAGCAGTTACCGGGGGTTGAGGCCCCAGCATTTT. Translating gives CASSYRGLRPQHF.

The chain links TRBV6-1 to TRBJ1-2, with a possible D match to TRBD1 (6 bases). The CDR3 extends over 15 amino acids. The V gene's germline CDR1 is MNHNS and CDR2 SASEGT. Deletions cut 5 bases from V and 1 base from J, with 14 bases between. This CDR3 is CASSSSGDLNYGYTF. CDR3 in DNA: TGTGCCAGCAGTTCGTCAGGGGACCTTAACTATGGCTACACCTTC.

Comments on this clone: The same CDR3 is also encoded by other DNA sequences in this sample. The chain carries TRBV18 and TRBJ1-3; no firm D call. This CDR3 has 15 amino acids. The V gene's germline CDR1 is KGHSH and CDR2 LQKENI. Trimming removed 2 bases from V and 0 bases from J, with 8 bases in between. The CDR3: CASSPAGLSGNTIYF. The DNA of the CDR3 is TGTGCCAGCTCACCAGCGGGTCTCTCTGGAAACACCATATATTTT.

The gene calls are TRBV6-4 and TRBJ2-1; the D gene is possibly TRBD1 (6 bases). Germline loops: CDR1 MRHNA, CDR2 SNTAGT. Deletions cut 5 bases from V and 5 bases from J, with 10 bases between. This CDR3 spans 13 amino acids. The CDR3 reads CASSTDRDNEQFF. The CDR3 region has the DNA TGTGCCAGCAGTACGGACAGAGACAATGAGCAGTTCTTC.

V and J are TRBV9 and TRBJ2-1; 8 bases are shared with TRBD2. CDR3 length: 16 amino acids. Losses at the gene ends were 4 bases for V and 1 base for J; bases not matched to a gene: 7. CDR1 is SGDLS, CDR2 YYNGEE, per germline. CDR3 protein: CASSTLAGSSYNEQFF. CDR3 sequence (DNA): TGTGCCAGCAGCACGTTAGCGGGATCTTCCTACAATGAGCAGTTCTTC. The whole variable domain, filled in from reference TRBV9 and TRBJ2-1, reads DSGVTQTPKHLITATGQRVTLRCSPRSGDLSVYWYQQSLDQGLQFLIQYYNGEERAKGNILERFSAQQFPDLHSELNLSSLELGDSALYFCASSTLAGSSYNEQFFGPGTRLTVL.

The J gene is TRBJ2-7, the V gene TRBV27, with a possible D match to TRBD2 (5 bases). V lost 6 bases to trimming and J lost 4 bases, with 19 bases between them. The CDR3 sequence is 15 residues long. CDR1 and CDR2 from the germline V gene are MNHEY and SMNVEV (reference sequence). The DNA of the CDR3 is TGTGCCAGCAGAAGTGGAGGTCCCGTCCCGTACGAGCAGTACTTC. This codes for CASRSGGPVPYEQYF.